The 15 T cell receptor beta chains reported below all come from one sample, sequenced in a study of beta chain features in type 1 diabetes. Expressed TCRB transcripts got sequenced, as all isolated RNA was reverse transcribed. Profiled with immunoSEQ multiplex PCR; TCRdb holds only in-frame clones, not every one. The table has some 150,000 clones, roughly 10% seen once. Sequenced material: central memory CD4+ T cells from blood. The receptors stem from a woman aged 40 to 50 in good health.

This clone was observed at least ten times. This rearrangement joins TRBV19 to TRBJ2-1; D gene ambiguous. From germline, CDR1 is LNHDA and CDR2 SQIVND (reference sequence). V was trimmed by 3 bases and J by 9 bases, leaving 15 bases between them. This CDR3 is 14 amino acids long. The CDR3, as DNA: TGTGCCAGTAGTATTCCGTCCGCGTATGGTGAGCAGTTCTTC. Amino acids: CASSIPSAYGEQFF.

A few counts support this clone. The chain employs TRBV5-1 and TRBJ2-6, with D perhaps matching TRBD1 (6 bases). This CDR3 contains 17 residues. V was trimmed by 2 bases and J by 4 bases, leaving 16 bases between them. The germline V gene encodes CDR1 SGHRS and CDR2 YFSETQ. CDR3 protein: CASSLMSQGSGANVLTF. DNA of the CDR3: TGCGCCAGCAGCTTAATGTCACAGGGATCCGGGGCCAACGTCCTGACTTTC.

This clone was observed many times. This chain connects TRBV14 to TRBJ2-7; D may be TRBD2 (6 bases). CDR1 is SGHDN, CDR2 FVKESK, per germline. V was clipped by 6 bases and J by 2 bases, with 14 bases between them. The CDR3 totals 14 residues. CDR3 bases: TGTGCCAGCAGGGAGGGGAATGCTGCCTACGAGCAGTACTTC. Encoded protein: CASREGNAAYEQYF. The complete variable domain, with remaining parts taken from reference TRBV14 and TRBJ2-7, reads EAGVTQFPSHSVIEKGQTVTLRCDPISGHDNLYWYRRVMGKEIKFLLHFVKESKQDESGMPNNRFLAERTGGTYSTLKVQPAELEDSGVYFCASREGNAAYEQYFGPGTRLTVT.

The chain couples TRBV6-5 to TRBJ1-5, with unresolved D. V shed 4 bases and J shed 11 bases, with 9 bases lying between them. This CDR3 region has 11 residues. The germline V gene encodes CDR1 MNHEY and CDR2 SVGAGI. The CDR3 protein is CASSLRVAQHF. The CDR3 coding sequence is TGTGCCAGCAGTTTACGGGTCGCCCAGCATTTT.

This clone showed up just a few times. V usage is TRBV5-5 and J usage is TRBJ2-1, with a weak D call TRBD2 (6 bases). The CDR3 is 16 amino acids. Germline V CDR1 and CDR2: SGHKS, YYEKEE (reference sequence). V was trimmed by 1 base and J by 0 bases, leaving 11 bases between them. The chain's CDR3 is CASSLMGTSSYNEQFF. The CDR3 nucleotides read TGTGCCAGCAGCTTGATGGGGACTTCCTCCTACAATGAGCAGTTCTTC.

This clone was recorded at least ten times. V is TRBV7-2 and J is TRBJ1-3; D possibly corresponds to TRBD1 (5 bases). The length of the CDR3 is 14 residues. V lost 7 bases and J 2 bases, leaving 12 bases between the germline ends. Germline CDR1 reads SGHTA; CDR2 reads FQGNSA. CDR3 region: CASTPWGAGNTIYF. DNA for the CDR3: TGTGCCAGCACCCCGTGGGGCGCTGGAAACACCATATATTTT.

The rearrangement links TRBV7-2 to TRBJ2-1; 11 nucleotides line up with TRBD2. Germline-derived CDR1 and CDR2 are SGHTA and FQGNSA. The CDR3 length is 15 residues. Trimming at V came to 5 bases and at J to 5 bases, leaving 5 bases not matched to a gene. CDR3 sequence reads: CASSTRLAGNNEQFF. CDR3 coding DNA: TGTGCCAGCAGCACACGACTAGCGGGGAACAATGAGCAGTTCTTC.

This clone was observed a handful of times. The gene calls are TRBV5-1 and TRBJ1-1, with D uncertain. Germline lookup yields CDR1 SGHRS and CDR2 YFSETQ. V dropped 1 base and J dropped 3 bases, with 7 bases sitting between them. The CDR3 consists of 13 residues. The CDR3 nucleotides read TGCGCCAGCAGCTTGAGCCCTCACACTGAAGCTTTCTTT. Protein sequence: CASSLSPHTEAFF.

This clone was picked up a small number of times. This chain links TRBV5-1 with TRBJ2-7, with a weak D call TRBD1 (7 bases). Trimming took 4 bases from V and 2 from J, leaving 10 bases between them. Germline CDR1 is SGHRS and CDR2 is YFSETQ. The CDR3 is 13 amino acids. In DNA, the CDR3 is TGCGCCAGCAGCCGCGGGACAGCCTACGAGCAGTACTTC. Amino acids: CASSRGTAYEQYF.

This clone was counted between two and nine times. The V call is TRBV13, the J call TRBJ1-1, with D perhaps TRBD1 (5 bases). V lost 5 bases to trimming and J lost 6 bases, with 10 bases between them. Germline V gene data show CDR1 as PRHDT and CDR2 as FYEKMQ (reference sequence). CDR3 length equals 12 residues. CDR3 nucleotide sequence: TGTGCCAGCAGCCCTTGGACATCTGAAGCTTTCTTT. Amino acid sequence: CASSPWTSEAFF.

This rearrangement joins TRBV6-5 to TRBJ2-7, with D possibly matching TRBD1 (5 bases). This CDR3 spans 14 amino acids. Germline V gene sequence: CDR1 MNHEY, CDR2 SVGAGI. Trimming stripped 7 bases from V and 6 bases from J, with 19 bases between. The CDR3 coding sequence is TGTGCCAGCACTCAGGGTAGGGGCGTAGGCGAGCAGTACTTC. Translated: CASTQGRGVGEQYF.

The chain is built from TRBV11-2 and TRBJ2-2; no reliable D call. Germline values: CDR1 SGHAT, CDR2 FQNNGV. The V gene lost 2 bases and the J gene lost 1 base, with 14 bases spanning the gap. CDR3 length: 17 amino acids. The CDR3 nucleotides read TGTGCCAGCAGCTTATTTCTGAACAGTCGGAACACCGGGGAGCTGTTTTTT. This gives the protein CASSLFLNSRNTGELFF.

V is TRBV6-6 and J is TRBJ1-1; 10 bases are shared with TRBD1. Germline assignment: CDR1 MNHNY and CDR2 SVGAGI (reference sequence). CDR3 length: 12 amino acids. The V and J ends lost 10 bases and 6 bases, in that order; junction bases with no gene match: 5. For the CDR3, the DNA is TGTGCCACTGACAGGGGGCTGTCTGAAGCTTTCTTT. Translation: CATDRGLSEAFF.

Comments on this clone: Other DNA sequences of this sample code for an identical CDR3. The chain has TRBV5-1 and TRBJ1-1, with D tentatively TRBD1 (6 bases). The CDR3 has 14 residues. V was trimmed by 3 bases and J by 1 base, leaving 10 bases between them. The V gene's germline CDR1 is SGHRS and CDR2 YFSETQ. CDR3 region: CASSSGQQNTEAFF. CDR3 in DNA: TGCGCCAGCAGCTCCGGACAGCAGAACACTGAAGCTTTCTTT. Supplemented by reference TRBV5-1 and TRBJ1-1, the full variable domain reads KAGVTQTPRYLIKTRGQQVTLSCSPISGHRSVSWYQQTPGQGLQFLFEYFSETQRNKGNFPGRFSGRQFSNSRSEMNVSTLELGDSALYLCASSSGQQNTEAFFGQGTRLTVV.

This clone appeared a few times. This chain connects TRBV7-2 to TRBJ1-1; 11 positions match TRBD1. The J segment lost 4 bases and the V segment lost 5 bases, leaving 3 bases of the junction unmatched. CDR1 SGHTA and CDR2 FQGNSA come from the germline V gene. This CDR3 has 14 residues. The CDR3 DNA is TGTGCCAGCAGCCAGGACAGGGGGCGCACTGAAGCTTTCTTT. The encoded protein is CASSQDRGRTEAFF.